The T cell receptor (beta chain) under discussion was sequenced for a study of CD8 T cells in ankylosing spondylitis. Study conclusions and caveats: Clones linked to disease were reported to show significant enrichment in matched ankylosing spondylitis synovial fluid. Earlier authors reported some of these motif variants in reactive arthritis synovial fluid and blood. For ankylosing spondylitis blood, a TCR beta motif of 8 or 9 highly homologous variants appeared characteristic.

This clonotype has a count of ten or more. Antigen: not known. TCRdb passed the 5' RACE reads through MiXCR, listing each CDR3 protein once. The table has around 490,000 distinct CDR3 sequences, roughly 5.2% seen once. Trimming took 4 bases from V and 1 from J, leaving 13 bases between them. In germline, CDR1 is SEHNR, CDR2 FQNEAQ (reference sequence). The length of the CDR3 is 16 residues. Sequenced input: blood, either unsorted or a sorted T cell fraction (not recorded which). The chain combines TRBV7-9 with TRBJ2-2; tentative D call: TRBD1 (6 bases). This receptor was obtained from a male donor with ankylosing spondylitis. The CDR3 here is CASSSRQAVNTGELFF. The CDR3 DNA reads as TGTGCCAGCAGCTCACGACAGGCCGTGAACACCGGGGAGCTGTTTTTT.